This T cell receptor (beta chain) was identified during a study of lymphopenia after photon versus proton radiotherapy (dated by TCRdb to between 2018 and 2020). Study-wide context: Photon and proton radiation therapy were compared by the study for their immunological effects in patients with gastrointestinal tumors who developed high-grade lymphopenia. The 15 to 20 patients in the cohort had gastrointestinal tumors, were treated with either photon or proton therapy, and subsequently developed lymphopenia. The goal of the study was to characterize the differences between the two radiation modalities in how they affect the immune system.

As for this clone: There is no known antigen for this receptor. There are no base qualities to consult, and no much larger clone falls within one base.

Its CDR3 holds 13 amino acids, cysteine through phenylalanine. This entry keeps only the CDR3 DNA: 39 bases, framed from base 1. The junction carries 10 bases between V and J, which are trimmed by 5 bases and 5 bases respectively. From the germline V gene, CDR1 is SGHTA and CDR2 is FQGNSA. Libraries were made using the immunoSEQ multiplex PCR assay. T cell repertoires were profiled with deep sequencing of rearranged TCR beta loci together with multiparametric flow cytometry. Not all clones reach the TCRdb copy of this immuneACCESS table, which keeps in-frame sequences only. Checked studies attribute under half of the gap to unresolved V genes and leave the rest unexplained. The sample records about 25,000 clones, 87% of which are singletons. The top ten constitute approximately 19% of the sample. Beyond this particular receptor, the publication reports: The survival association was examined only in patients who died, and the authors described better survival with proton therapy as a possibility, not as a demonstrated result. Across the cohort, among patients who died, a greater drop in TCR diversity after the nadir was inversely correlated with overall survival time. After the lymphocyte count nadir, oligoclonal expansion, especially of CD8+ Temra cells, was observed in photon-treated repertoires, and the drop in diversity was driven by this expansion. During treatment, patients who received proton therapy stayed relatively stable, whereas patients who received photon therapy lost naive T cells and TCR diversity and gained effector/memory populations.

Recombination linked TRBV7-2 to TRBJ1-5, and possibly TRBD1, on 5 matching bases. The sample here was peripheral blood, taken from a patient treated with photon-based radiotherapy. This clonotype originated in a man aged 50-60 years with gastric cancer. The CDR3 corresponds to CASSQPRDQPQHF. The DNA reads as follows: TGTGCCAGCAGCCAACCCAGGGATCAGCCCCAGCATTTT.